This is a list of T cell receptor beta chains from one sample in a study of blood T cell repertoires in COVID-19. Sequencing used immunoSEQ multiplex PCR; TCRdb keeps in-frame clones, though not all of them. Seen here are 270,000 or so clones, nearly 90% observed once, and the top ten hold around 2.3%. Sample: peripheral blood. Receptors originate from a woman between 55 and 75 years old with COVID-19, enrolled during active disease. The CDR3 runs from the conserved cysteine through the conserved F or W.

v_gene: TRBV11-2; j_gene: TRBJ1-1; CDR3aa: CASSSGTVMNTEAFF
v_gene: TRBV19; j_gene: TRBJ2-1; CDR3aa: CASSDRLAGVSYNEQFF
v_gene: TRBV4-2; j_gene: TRBJ2-7; CDR3aa: CASSQDWVGGIQYEQYF
v_gene: TRBV18; j_gene: TRBJ1-2; CDR3aa: CASSPWDRGRGYTF
v_gene: TRBV2; j_gene: TRBJ1-3; CDR3aa: CASSETGSVSGNTIYF
v_gene: TRBV15; j_gene: TRBJ2-2; CDR3aa: CAAGNTGELFF
v_gene: TRBV6-6; j_gene: TRBJ2-5; CDR3aa: CASSASGGAQETQYF
v_gene: TRBV7-2; j_gene: TRBJ1-1; CDR3aa: CASSSSFTEAFF
v_gene: TRBV28; j_gene: TRBJ2-2; CDR3aa: CASRSAGTSGSIGELFF
v_gene: TRBV5-1; j_gene: TRBJ2-5; CDR3aa: CASSENGGEQETQYF
v_gene: TRBV19; j_gene: TRBJ1-2; CDR3aa: CASSSFRMGFVYGYTF
v_gene: TRBV20-1; j_gene: TRBJ2-1; CDR3aa: CSASSGTRTYNEQFF
v_gene: TRBV4-3; j_gene: TRBJ2-5; CDR3aa: CASSQSDSSQETQYF
v_gene: TRBV29-1; j_gene: TRBJ2-5; CDR3aa: CSVEPGGTQYF
v_gene: TRBV19; j_gene: TRBJ2-1; CDR3aa: CASSTQQGAYNEQFF
v_gene: TRBV6-5; j_gene: TRBJ1-2; CDR3aa: CASSSYDRGSNYGYTF
v_gene: TRBV19; j_gene: TRBJ2-7; CDR3aa: CASRTTGGMFHEQYF
v_gene: TRBV6-2/TRBV6-3; j_gene: TRBJ1-5; CDR3aa: CASSYSYAQVRQPQHF
v_gene: TRBV12-1; j_gene: TRBJ2-6; CDR3aa: CASSFIRDRGPSGANVLTF
v_gene: TRBV5-1; j_gene: TRBJ1-1; CDR3aa: CASSNPTGTGVVYAFF
v_gene: TRBV25-1; j_gene: TRBJ2-2; CDR3aa: CASRLTGELFF
v_gene: TRBV24-1; j_gene: TRBJ2-7; CDR3aa: CATSDKDSYSYEQYF